Sequencing of this T cell receptor beta chain was carried out in a study of cytomegalovirus exposure and HLA in healthy donors. Regarding the study as a whole: Follow-up analysis later connected one missense variant in DCLRE1C with trimming of TCR beta V- and J-genes.

On this clone: The target antigen is unknown.

The germline V gene encodes CDR1 MNHEY and CDR2 SVGAGI. The CDR3 totals 12 residues. Trimming at V came to 2 bases and at J to 12 bases, leaving 6 bases not matched to a gene. It was with 60 Vbeta and 13 Jbeta primers that the PCR ran. TCRdb's copy holds only in-frame clones and misses some; the assay was immunoSEQ multiplex PCR. The top ten hold 6.5% to 8% of the sample, which has about 150,000 clones, 79% seen once. The receptor was derived from a woman in her thirties or forties in good health and CMV-seropositive. The sequenced sample was PBMCs. This chain joins TRBV6-5 and TRBJ2-7, with 8 positions matching TRBD2. CDR3 region: CASSYAGGPRYF. In DNA form, the CDR3 reads TGTGCCAGCAGTTACGCGGGGGGACCACGGTACTTC.